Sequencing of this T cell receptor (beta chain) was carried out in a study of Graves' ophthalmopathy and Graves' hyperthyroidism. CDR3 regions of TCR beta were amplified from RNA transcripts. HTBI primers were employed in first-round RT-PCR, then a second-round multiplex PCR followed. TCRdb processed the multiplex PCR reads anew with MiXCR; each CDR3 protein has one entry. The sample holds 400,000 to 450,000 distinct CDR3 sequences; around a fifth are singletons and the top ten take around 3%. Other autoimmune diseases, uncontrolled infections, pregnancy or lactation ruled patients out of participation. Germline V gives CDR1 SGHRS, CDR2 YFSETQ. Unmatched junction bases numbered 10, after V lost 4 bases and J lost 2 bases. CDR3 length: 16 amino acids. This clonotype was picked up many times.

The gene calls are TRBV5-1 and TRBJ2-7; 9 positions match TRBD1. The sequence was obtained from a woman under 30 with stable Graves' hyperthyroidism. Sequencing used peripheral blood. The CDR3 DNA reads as TGCGCCAGCAGCCCCCTTCCGGACAGGGGTACCTACGAGCAGTACTTC. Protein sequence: CASSPLPDRGTYEQYF. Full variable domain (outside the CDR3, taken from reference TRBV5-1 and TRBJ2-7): KAGVTQTPRYLIKTRGQQVTLSCSPISGHRSVSWYQQTPGQGLQFLFEYFSETQRNKGNFPGRFSGRQFSNSRSEMNVSTLELGDSALYLCASSPLPDRGTYEQYFGPGTRLTVT.